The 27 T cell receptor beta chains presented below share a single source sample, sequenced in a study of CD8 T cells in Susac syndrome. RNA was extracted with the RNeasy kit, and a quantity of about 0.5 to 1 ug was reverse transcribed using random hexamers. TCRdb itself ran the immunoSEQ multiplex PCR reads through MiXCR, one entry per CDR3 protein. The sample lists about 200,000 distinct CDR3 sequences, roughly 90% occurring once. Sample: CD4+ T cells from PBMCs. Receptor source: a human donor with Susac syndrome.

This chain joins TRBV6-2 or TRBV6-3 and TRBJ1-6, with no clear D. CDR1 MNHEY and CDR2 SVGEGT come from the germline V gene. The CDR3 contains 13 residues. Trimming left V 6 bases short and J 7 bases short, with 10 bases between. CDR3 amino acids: CASRSDRNSPLHF. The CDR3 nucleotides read TGTGCCAGCAGATCCGATCGGAATTCACCCCTCCACTTT.

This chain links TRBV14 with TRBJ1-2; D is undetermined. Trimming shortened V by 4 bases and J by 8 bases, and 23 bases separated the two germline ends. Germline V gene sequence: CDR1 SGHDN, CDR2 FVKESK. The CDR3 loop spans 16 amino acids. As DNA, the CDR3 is TGTGCCAGCAGCCGCTCGAAACCGGTGCTGTGGGTGGGCTACACCTTC. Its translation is CASSRSKPVLWVGYTF.

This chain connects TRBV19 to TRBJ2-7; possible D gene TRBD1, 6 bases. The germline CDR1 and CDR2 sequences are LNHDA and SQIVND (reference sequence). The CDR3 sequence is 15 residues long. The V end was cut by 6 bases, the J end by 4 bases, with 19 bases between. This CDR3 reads CASRTRDTESYEQYF. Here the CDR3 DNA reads TGTGCCAGTAGAACCCGGGACACCGAATCTTACGAGCAGTACTTC.

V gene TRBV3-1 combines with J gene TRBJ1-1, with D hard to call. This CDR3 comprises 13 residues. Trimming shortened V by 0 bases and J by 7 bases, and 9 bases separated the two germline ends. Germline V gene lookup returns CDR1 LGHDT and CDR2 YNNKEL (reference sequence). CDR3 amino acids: CASSQDRQNEAFF. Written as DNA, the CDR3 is TGTGCCAGCAGCCAAGATCGGCAGAATGAAGCTTTCTTT.

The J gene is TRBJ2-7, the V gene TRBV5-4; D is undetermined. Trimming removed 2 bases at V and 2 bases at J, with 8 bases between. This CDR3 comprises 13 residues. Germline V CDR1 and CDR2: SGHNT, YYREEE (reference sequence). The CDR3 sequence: CASSFGSTYEQYF. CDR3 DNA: TGTGCCAGCAGCTTTGGTTCAACCTACGAGCAGTACTTC.

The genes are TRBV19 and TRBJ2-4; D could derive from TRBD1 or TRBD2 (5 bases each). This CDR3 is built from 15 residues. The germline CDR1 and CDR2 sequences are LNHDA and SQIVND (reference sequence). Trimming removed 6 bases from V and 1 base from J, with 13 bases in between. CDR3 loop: CASRWDVRAKNIQYF. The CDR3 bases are TGTGCCAGTAGGTGGGACGTTAGGGCCAAAAACATTCAGTACTTC.

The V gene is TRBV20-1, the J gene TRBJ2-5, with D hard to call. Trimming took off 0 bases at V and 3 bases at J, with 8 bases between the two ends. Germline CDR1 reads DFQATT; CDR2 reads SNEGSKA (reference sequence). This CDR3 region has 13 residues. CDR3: CSARDIGEETQYF. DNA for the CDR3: TGCAGTGCTAGAGATATAGGAGAAGAGACCCAGTACTTC.

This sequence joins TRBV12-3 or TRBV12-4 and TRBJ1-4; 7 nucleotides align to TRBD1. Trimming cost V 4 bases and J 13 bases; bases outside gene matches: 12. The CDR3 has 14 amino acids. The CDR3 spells CASSSRGGLPGLFF. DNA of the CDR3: TGTGCCAGCAGTTCAAGAGGGGGCCTCCCCGGACTGTTTTTT.

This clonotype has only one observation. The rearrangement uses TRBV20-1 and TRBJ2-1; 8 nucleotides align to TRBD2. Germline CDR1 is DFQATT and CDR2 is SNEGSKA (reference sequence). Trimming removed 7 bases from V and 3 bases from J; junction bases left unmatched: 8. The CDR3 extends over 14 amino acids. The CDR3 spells CSVKRAGVYNEQFF. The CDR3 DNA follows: TGCAGTGTCAAAAGAGCGGGAGTCTACAATGAGCAGTTCTTC.

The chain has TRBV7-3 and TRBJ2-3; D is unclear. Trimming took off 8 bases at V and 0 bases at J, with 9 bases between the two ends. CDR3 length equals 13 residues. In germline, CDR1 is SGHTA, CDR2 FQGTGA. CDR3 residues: CASGYHSTDTQYF. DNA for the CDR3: TGTGCCAGCGGCTACCATAGCACAGATACGCAGTATTTT.

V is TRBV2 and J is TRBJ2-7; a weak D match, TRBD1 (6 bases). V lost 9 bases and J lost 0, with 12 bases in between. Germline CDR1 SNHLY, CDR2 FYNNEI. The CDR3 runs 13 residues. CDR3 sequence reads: CASHLDSSYEQYF. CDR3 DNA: TGTGCCAGTCACTTGGACAGCTCCTACGAGCAGTACTTC.

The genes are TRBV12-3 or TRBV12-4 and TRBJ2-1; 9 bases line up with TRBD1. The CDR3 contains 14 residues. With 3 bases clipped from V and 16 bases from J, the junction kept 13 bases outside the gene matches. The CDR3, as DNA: TGTGCCAGCAGTTTCGCCCCCAGAGGGACAGGGTCATTCTTC. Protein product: CASSFAPRGTGSFF.

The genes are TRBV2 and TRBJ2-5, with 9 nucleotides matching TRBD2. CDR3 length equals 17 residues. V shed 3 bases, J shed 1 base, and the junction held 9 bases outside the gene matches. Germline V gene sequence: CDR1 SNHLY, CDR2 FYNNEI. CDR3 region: CASSDGASGNFQETQYF. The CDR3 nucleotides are TGTGCCAGCAGTGATGGGGCTAGCGGGAACTTCCAAGAGACCCAGTACTTC.

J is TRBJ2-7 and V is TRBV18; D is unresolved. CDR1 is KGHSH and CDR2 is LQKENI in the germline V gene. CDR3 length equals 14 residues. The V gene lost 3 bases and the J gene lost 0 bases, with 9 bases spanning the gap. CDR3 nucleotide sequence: TGTGCCAGCTCACCGTCAGTGAGCTCCTACGAGCAGTACTTC. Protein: CASSPSVSSYEQYF.

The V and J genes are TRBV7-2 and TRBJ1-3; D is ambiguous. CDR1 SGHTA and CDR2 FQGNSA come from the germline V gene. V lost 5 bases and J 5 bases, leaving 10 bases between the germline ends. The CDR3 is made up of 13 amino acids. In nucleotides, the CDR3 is TGTGCCAGCAGCGGATTTAGGAGAAACACCATATATTTT. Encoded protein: CASSGFRRNTIYF.

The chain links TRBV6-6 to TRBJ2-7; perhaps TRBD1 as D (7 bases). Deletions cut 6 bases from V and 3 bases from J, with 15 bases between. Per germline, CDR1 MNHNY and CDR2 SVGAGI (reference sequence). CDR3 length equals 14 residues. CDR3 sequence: CASRRGDSVYEQYF. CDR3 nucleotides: TGTGCCAGCAGAAGGGGGGACAGTGTCTACGAGCAGTACTTC.

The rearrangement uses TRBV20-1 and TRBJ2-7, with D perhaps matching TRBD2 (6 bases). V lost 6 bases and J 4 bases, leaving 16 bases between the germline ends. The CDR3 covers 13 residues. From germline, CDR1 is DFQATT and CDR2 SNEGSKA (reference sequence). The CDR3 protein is CSALRRERYEQYF. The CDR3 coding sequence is TGCAGTGCCCTTAGGAGGGAGAGGTACGAGCAGTACTTC.

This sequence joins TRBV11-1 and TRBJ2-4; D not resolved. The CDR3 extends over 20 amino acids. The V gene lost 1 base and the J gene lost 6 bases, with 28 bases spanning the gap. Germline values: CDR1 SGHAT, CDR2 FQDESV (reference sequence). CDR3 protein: CASSLVNSIVAPGARNIQYF. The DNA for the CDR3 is TGTGCCAGCAGCTTAGTTAACTCAATAGTGGCACCCGGAGCGAGAAACATTCAGTACTTC.

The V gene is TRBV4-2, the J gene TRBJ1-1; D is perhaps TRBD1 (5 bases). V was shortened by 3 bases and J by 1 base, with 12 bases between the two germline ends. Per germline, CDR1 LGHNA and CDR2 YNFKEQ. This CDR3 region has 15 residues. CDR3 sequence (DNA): TGTGCCAGCAGCCAGTTGACAGCTAAGAACACTGAAGCTTTCTTT. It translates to CASSQLTAKNTEAFF.

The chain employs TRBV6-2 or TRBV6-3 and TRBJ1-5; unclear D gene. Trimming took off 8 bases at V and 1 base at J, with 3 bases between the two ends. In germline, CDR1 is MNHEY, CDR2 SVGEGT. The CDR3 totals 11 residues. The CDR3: CASCSNQPQHF. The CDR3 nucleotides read TGTGCCAGCTGCAGCAATCAGCCCCAGCATTTT.

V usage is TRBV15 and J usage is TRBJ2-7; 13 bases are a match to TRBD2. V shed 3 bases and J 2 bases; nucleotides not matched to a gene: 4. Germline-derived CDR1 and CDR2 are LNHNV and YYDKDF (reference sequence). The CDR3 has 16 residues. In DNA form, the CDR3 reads TGTGCCACCAGCAGGGCAGGGACTAGCGGGGCCTACGAGCAGTACTTC. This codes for CATSRAGTSGAYEQYF.

CDR3: CASSIDRGGQETQYF. CDR3 sequence (DNA): TGTGCCAGTAGTATAGACCGGGGAGGGCAAGAGACCCAGTACTTC. This chain links TRBV19 with TRBJ2-5; the match to TRBD2 covers 7 bases. J lost 2 bases, V lost 0 bases, and 3 bases had no gene match. Per the germline V gene, CDR1 is LNHDA and CDR2 is SQIVND (reference sequence). This CDR3 has 15 residues.

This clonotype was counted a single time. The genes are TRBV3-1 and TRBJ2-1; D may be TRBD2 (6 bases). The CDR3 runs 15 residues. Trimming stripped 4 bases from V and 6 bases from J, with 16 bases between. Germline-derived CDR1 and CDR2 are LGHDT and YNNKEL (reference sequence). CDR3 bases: TGTGCCAGCAGCCGGGACTCGTACCGCTCCAATGAGCAGTTCTTC. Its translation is CASSRDSYRSNEQFF.

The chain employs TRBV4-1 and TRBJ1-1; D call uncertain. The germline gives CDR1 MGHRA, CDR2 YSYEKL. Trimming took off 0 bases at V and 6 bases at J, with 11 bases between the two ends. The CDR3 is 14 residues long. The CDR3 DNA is TGCGCCAGCAGCCAAGAAGGTCGGCTCGCTGAAGCTTTCTTT. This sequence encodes CASSQEGRLAEAFF.

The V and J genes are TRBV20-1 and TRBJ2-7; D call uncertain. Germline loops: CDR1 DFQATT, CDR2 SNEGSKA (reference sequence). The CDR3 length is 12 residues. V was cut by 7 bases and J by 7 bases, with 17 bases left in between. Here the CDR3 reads CSVLTIMGEQYF. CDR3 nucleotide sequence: TGCAGTGTATTAACAATTATGGGGGAGCAGTACTTC.

Written as DNA, the CDR3 is TGTGCCTGGAGTCCCGGAGAAGAGACCCAGTACTTC. Amino acid sequence: CAWSPGEETQYF. The chain links TRBV30 to TRBJ2-5; D remains unclear. The CDR3 contains 12 residues. The V gene lost 2 bases and the J gene lost 3 bases, with 7 bases spanning the gap. Looked up from germline, CDR1 is GTSNPN and CDR2 is SVGIG (reference sequence).

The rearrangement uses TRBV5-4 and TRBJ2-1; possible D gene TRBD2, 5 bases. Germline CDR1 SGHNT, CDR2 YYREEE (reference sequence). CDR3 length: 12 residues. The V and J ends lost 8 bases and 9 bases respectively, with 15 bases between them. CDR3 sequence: CASSAPTVEQFF. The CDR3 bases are TGTGCCAGTAGCGCACCGACGGTTGAGCAGTTCTTC.